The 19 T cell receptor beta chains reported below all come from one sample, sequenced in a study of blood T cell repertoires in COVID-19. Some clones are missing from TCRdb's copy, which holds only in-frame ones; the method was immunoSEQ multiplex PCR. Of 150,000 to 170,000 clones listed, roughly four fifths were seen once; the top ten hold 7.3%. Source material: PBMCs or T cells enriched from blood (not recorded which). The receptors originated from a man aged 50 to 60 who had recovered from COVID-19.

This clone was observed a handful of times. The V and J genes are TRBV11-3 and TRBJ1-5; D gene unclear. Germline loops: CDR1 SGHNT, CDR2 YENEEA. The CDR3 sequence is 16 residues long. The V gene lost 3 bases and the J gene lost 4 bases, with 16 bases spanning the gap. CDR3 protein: CASSFWARGGNQPQHF. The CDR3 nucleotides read TGTGCCAGCAGCTTTTGGGCCCGGGGTGGGAATCAGCCCCAGCATTTT.

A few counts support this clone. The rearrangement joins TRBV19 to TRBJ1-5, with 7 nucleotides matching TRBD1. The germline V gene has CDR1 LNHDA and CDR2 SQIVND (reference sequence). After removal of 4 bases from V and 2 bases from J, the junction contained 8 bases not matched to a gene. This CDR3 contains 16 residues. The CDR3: CASSTNRGFGNQPQHF. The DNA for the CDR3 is TGTGCCAGTAGTACCAACAGGGGTTTTGGCAATCAGCCCCAGCATTTT.

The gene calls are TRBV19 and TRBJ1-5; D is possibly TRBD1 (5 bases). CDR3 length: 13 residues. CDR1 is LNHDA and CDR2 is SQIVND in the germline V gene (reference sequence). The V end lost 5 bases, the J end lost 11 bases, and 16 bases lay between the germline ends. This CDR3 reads CASSRPGQPAQHF. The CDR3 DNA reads TGTGCCAGTAGTCGCCCAGGACAACCGGCCCAGCATTTT.

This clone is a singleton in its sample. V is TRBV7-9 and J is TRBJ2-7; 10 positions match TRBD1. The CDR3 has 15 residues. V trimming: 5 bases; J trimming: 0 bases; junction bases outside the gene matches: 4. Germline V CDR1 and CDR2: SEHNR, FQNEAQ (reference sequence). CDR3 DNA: TGTGCCAGCAGCCCGGGACAGGGGAACTCCTACGAGCAGTACTTC. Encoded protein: CASSPGQGNSYEQYF.

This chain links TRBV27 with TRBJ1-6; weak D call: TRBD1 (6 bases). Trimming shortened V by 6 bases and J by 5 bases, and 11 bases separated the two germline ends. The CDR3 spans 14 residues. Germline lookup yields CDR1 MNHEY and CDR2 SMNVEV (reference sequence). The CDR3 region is CASRVQGNNSPLHF. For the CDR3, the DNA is TGTGCCAGCAGGGTACAGGGTAATAATTCACCCCTCCACTTT.

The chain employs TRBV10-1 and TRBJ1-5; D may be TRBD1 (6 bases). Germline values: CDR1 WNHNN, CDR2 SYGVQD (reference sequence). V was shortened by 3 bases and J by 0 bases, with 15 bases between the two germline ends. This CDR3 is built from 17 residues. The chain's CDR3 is CASSDQEDSYSNQPQHF. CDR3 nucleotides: TGCGCCAGCAGTGATCAAGAGGACAGTTATAGCAATCAGCCCCAGCATTTT.

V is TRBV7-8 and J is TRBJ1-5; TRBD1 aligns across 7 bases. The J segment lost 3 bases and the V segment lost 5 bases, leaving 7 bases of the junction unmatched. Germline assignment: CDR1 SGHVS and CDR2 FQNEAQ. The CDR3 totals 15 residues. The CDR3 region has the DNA TGTGCCAGCAGCAAAGGGACAGCCAACAATCAGCCCCAGCATTTT. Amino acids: CASSKGTANNQPQHF.

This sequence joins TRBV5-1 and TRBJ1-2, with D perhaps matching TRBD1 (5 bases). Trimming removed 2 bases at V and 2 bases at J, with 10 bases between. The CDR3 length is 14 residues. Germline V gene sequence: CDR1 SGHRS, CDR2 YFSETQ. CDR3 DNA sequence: TGCGCCAGCAGCTTTGGGCGGGGCAACTATGGCTACACCTTC. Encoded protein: CASSFGRGNYGYTF.

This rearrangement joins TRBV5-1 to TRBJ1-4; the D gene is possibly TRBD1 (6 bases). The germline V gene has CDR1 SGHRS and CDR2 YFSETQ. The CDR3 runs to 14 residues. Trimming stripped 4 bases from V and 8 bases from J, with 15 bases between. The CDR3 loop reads CASSKGGVGEKLFF. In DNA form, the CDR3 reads TGCGCCAGCAGCAAGGGGGGGGTTGGCGAAAAACTGTTTTTT.

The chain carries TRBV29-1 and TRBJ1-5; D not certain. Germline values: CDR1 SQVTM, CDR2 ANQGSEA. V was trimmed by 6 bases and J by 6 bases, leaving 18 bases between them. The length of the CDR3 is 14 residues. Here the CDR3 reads CSVQDGKGSQPQHF. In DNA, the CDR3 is TGCAGCGTCCAGGACGGGAAAGGGAGTCAGCCCCAGCATTTT.

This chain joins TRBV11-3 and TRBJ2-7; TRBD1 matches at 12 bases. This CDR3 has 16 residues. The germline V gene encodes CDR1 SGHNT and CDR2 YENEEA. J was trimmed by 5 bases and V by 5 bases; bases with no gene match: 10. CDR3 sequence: CASSGNIGTGGNEQYF. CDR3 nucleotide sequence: TGTGCCAGCAGCGGAAATATCGGGACAGGGGGCAACGAGCAGTACTTC.

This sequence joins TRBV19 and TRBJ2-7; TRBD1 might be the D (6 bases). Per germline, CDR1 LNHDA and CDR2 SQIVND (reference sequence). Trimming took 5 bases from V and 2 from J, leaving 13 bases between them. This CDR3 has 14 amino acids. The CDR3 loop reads CASSSTGTPYEQYF. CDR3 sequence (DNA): TGTGCCAGTAGTTCAACCGGGACACCCTACGAGCAGTACTTC.

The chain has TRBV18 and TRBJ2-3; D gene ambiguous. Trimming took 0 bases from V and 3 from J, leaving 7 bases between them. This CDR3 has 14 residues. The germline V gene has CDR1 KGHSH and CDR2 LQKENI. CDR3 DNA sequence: TGTGCCAGCTCACCACCGGTAGAAACAGATACGCAGTATTTT. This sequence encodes CASSPPVETDTQYF. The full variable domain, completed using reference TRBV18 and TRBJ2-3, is NAGVMQNPRHLVRRRGQEARLRCSPMKGHSHVYWYRQLPEEGLKFMVYLQKENIIDESGMPKERFSAEFPKEGPSILRIQQVVRGDSAAYFCASSPPVETDTQYFGPGTRLTVL.

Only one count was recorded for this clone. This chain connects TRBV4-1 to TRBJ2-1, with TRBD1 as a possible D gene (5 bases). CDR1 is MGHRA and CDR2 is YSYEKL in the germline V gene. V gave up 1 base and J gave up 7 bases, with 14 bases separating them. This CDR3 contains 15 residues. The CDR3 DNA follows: TGCGCCAGCAGCCAAGGGTTTGGGGCGCGAAATGAGCAGTTCTTC. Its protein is CASSQGFGARNEQFF.

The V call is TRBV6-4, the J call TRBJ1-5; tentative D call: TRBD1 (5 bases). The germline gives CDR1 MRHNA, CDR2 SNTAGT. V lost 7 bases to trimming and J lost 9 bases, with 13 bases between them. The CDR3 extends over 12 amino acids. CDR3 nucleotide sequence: TGTGCCAGCAATTCCAGGGAAGGGCCCCAGCATTTT. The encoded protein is CASNSREGPQHF.

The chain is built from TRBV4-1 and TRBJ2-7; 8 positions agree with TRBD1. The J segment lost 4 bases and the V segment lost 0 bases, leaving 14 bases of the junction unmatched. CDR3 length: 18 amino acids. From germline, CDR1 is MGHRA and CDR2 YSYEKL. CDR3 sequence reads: CASSQERGHRDRSYEQYF. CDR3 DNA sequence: TGCGCCAGCAGCCAAGAGAGGGGGCACCGGGACAGGTCTTACGAGCAGTACTTC.

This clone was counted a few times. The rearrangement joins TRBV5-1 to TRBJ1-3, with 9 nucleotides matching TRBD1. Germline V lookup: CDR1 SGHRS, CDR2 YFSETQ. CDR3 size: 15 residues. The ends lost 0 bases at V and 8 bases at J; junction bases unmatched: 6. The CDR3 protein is CASSLGPTGGHTIYF. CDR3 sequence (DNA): TGCGCCAGCAGCTTGGGTCCGACAGGGGGTCACACCATATATTTT.

CDR3 residues: CATAGVAGGTDTQYF. The CDR3, as DNA: TGTGCCACCGCGGGGGTAGCGGGGGGTACAGATACGCAGTATTTT. The rearrangement uses TRBV10-3 and TRBJ2-3, with 10 bases matching TRBD2. The ends lost 10 bases at V and 3 bases at J; junction bases unmatched: 10. The V gene's germline CDR1 is ENHRY and CDR2 SYGVKD. This CDR3 contains 15 residues.

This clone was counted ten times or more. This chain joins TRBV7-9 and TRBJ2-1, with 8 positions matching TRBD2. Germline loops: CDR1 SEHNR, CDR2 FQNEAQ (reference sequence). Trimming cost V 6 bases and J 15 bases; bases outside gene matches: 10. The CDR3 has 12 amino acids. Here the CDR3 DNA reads TGTGCCAGCAGTTTTACGGGGACTAGTAGGTTCTTC. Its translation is CASSFTGTSRFF.